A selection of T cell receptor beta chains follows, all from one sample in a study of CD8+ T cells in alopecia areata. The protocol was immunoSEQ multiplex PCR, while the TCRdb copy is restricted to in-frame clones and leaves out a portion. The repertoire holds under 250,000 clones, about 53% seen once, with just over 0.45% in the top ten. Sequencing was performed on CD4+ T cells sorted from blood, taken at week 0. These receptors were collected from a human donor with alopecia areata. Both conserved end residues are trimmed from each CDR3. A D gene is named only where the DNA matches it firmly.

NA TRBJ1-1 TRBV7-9 ATDERI
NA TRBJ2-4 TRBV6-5 ASGGREAKNIQY
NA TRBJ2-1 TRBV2 ASTRSADEQF
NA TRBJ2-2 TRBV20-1 SAKGSGELF
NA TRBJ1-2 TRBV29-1 SVEDLGAGGYT
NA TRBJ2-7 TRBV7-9 ASSLDGSPEQY
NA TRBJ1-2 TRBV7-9 ASSFGGELLMGYT
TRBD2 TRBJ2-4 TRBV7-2 ASSSTSGIGKNIQY
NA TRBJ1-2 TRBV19 ASSIGRAQDGYT
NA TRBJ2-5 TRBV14 ASSLNREYQETQY
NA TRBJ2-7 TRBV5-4 ASSPIAGYEQY
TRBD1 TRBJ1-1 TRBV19 ASQGVMNTEAF
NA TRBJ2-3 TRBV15 ATSIRTDTDTQY
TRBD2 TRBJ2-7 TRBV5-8 AGGGRSSYEQY
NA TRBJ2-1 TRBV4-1 ASSPGGQSSYNEQF
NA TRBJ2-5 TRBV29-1 SVDVLGETQY
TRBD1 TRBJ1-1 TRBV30 AWSRDRQTWAF
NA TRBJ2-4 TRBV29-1 SALTSPRQFLAKNIQY
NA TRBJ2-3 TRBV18 ASSPLGGQDTQY
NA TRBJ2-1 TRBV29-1 SVEMRLSYNEQF
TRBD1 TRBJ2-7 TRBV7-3 ASSYRQGHEQY
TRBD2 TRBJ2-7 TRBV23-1 AETSAPCEQY
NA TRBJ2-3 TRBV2 ASGDRTQY
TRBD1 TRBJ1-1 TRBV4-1 ASSQEKNRGHTEAF
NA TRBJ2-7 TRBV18 ASSPQPDAYEQY
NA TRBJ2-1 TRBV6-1 ASSVVHNEQF
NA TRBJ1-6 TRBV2 ASSDRWEGSPLH
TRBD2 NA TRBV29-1 SVEVSGHSYEQY
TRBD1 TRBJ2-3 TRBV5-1 ASSFRDRDTDTQY
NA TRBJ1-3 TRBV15 ATSSERVALGNTIY
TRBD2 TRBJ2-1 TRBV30 AWGLAGGTEQF
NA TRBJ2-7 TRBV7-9 ASSTEGPYEQY
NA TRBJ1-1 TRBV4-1 ASSQERRAF
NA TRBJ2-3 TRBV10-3 AISGGDTQY
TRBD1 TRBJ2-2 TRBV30 AWKGQGLAGELF
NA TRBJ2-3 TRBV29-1 SVADQTDTQY